The 27 T cell receptor beta chains presented below share a single source sample, sequenced in a study of T cell responses to AZD1222 COVID-19 vaccine listed by TCRdb under 2021. Read against the paper, the sample's time point label means: baseline before first vaccination. The library was made by the immunoSEQ multiplex PCR assay. TCRdb took over this immuneACCESS table, retaining in-frame rearrangements with V and J assigned. Such tables are incomplete; in checked studies, under half of the missing clones stem from an unresolved V gene, and the remainder is unexplained. The sample contains 100,000 to 150,000 clones, around 90% of them found a single time. The ten largest clones capture 3.5% to 4.5% of the sample. The sequenced sample was peripheral blood, obtained on day 0 of AZD1222 vaccination. These receptors came from an adult in good health.

The J gene is TRBJ1-2, the V gene TRBV30, with D maybe TRBD1 (5 bases). The germline V gene encodes CDR1 GTSNPN and CDR2 SVGIG (reference sequence). V shed 0 bases and J shed 4 bases, with 15 bases lying between them. The CDR3 has 15 residues. The CDR3 sequence: CAWSVSTYQGYGYTF. The CDR3 nucleotides read TGTGCCTGGAGTGTATCAACGTACCAGGGCTATGGCTACACCTTC.

This clone showed up just once. The chain recombines TRBV7-9 with TRBJ1-1; 9 nucleotides match TRBD1. The CDR3 has 14 amino acids. Germline loops: CDR1 SEHNR, CDR2 FQNEAQ (reference sequence). V lost 5 bases, J lost 5 bases, and 6 bases stayed unmatched. As DNA, the CDR3 is TGTGCCAGCAGCGAAACAGGGGGCTATACTGAAGCTTTCTTT. As protein: CASSETGGYTEAFF.

The chain is built from TRBV7-2 and TRBJ1-2; D perhaps matches TRBD1 (6 bases). V was clipped by 3 bases and J by 4 bases, with 15 bases between them. The CDR3 has 15 residues. Germline V lookup: CDR1 SGHTA, CDR2 FQGNSA. CDR3 loop: CASSFNLQGAYGYTF. CDR3 bases: TGTGCCAGCAGCTTTAACCTACAGGGCGCCTATGGCTACACCTTC.

V is TRBV5-6 and J is TRBJ2-3; 9 bases line up with TRBD2. The junction had 17 bases not matched to a gene; V was cut back by 4 bases and J by 2 bases. Germline V gives CDR1 SGHDT, CDR2 YYEEEE. The CDR3 sequence is 19 residues long. CDR3 in DNA: TGTGCCAGCAGCCCACCCGGGACTAGCTACGCCGGGGCCACAGATACGCAGTATTTT. Its translation is CASSPPGTSYAGATDTQYF.

The V and J genes are TRBV4-3 and TRBJ1-2, with D maybe TRBD1 (5 bases). Germline V gives CDR1 LGHNA, CDR2 YSLEER. CDR3 size: 15 residues. V lost 0 bases to trimming and J lost 8 bases, with 16 bases between them. CDR3: CASSQDQGASSGYTF. The CDR3 DNA reads as TGCGCCAGCAGCCAAGATCAAGGGGCAAGCTCGGGCTACACCTTC.

The V call is TRBV4-1, the J call TRBJ1-5; D not resolved. V lost 0 bases to trimming and J lost 7 bases, with 13 bases between them. The CDR3 has 15 amino acids. Germline V gene lookup returns CDR1 MGHRA and CDR2 YSYEKL. In DNA, the CDR3 is TGCGCCAGCAGCCAAGATCCCCCCAGTGGACAGCCCCAGCATTTT. Translated: CASSQDPPSGQPQHF.

This clone appeared a single time. The chain has TRBV27 and TRBJ1-1; maybe TRBD1 (5 bases). CDR3 length: 14 residues. The V gene lost 0 bases and the J gene lost 4 bases, with 9 bases spanning the gap. Per germline, CDR1 MNHEY and CDR2 SMNVEV (reference sequence). CDR3 in amino acids: CASSLSGVATEAFF. The CDR3 region has the DNA TGTGCCAGCAGTTTATCAGGGGTGGCCACTGAAGCTTTCTTT.

The chain is built from TRBV11-3 and TRBJ2-5, with 7 bases that match TRBD1. Germline assignment: CDR1 SGHNT and CDR2 YENEEA. Unmatched junction bases numbered 1, after V lost 6 bases and J lost 0 bases. This CDR3 is built from 13 residues. Here the CDR3 reads CASRGQDQETQYF. CDR3 sequence (DNA): TGTGCCAGCAGAGGACAGGACCAAGAGACCCAGTACTTC.

Concerning this clone itself: This specimen includes other DNA sequences encoding the same CDR3. The chain employs TRBV3-1 (or the pseudogene TRBV3-2) and TRBJ1-5, with D maybe TRBD1 (6 bases). Trimming took off 0 bases at V and 7 bases at J, with 13 bases between the two ends. The germline V gene encodes CDR1 LGHDT and CDR2 YNNKEL (reference sequence). This CDR3 has 15 residues. For the CDR3, the DNA is TGTGCCAGCAGCCAAGATCCGGGGGCTAACCAGCCCCAGCATTTT. The encoded protein is CASSQDPGANQPQHF.

In this sample, this clone turned up a few times. The chain uses TRBV6-4 and TRBJ2-3; TRBD1 matches 9 bases. J gave up 1 base and V 6 bases, and 5 bases lay outside the gene matches. Per germline, CDR1 MRHNA and CDR2 SNTAGT. The CDR3 totals 15 residues. Here the CDR3 reads CASSQTGGGTDTQYF. The CDR3 coding sequence is TGTGCCAGCAGCCAGACAGGGGGGGGCACAGATACGCAGTATTTT.

The chain is built from TRBV30 and TRBJ2-2, with D unclear. CDR1 GTSNPN and CDR2 SVGIG come from the germline V gene (reference sequence). Trimming removed 3 bases at V and 3 bases at J, with 11 bases between. The CDR3 has 14 amino acids. CDR3 DNA sequence: TGTGCCTGGAGCGGGTCTATTCACACCGGGGAGCTGTTTTTT. This encodes CAWSGSIHTGELFF.

V is TRBV6-2 or TRBV6-3 and J is TRBJ2-3, with a possible D match to TRBD2 (6 bases). Germline-derived CDR1 and CDR2 are MNHEY and SVGEGT. The CDR3 spans 18 residues. V was cut by 0 bases and J by 2 bases, with 18 bases left in between. CDR3 DNA sequence: TGTGCCAGCAGTTACTCGATCGGGTTGGGGGGAGCCACAGATACGCAGTATTTT. Residues: CASSYSIGLGGATDTQYF.

The gene calls are TRBV27 and TRBJ2-2; tentative D call: TRBD2 (5 bases). CDR1 is MNHEY, CDR2 SMNVEV, per germline (reference sequence). V was cut by 4 bases and J by 3 bases, with 6 bases left in between. This CDR3 region has 13 residues. Written as DNA, the CDR3 is TGTGCCAGCAGTTGGGAGTACACCGGGGAGCTGTTTTTT. Translation: CASSWEYTGELFF.

The chain uses TRBV7-2 and TRBJ1-2, with D perhaps TRBD1 (6 bases). V was cut by 2 bases and J by 1 base, with 11 bases left in between. Germline CDR1 and CDR2: SGHTA and FQGNSA. The CDR3 runs to 15 residues. CDR3 nucleotides: TGTGCCAGCAGCTTACCGGGACACATTAACTATGGCTACACCTTC. Its translation: CASSLPGHINYGYTF.

The V and J genes are TRBV27 and TRBJ2-7; TRBD2 matches at 11 bases. The CDR3 has 15 residues. Trimming took 6 bases from V and 0 from J; bases not matched to a gene: 4. CDR1 MNHEY and CDR2 SMNVEV come from the germline V gene (reference sequence). CDR3 nucleotides: TGTGCCAGCAGGGAGGGACTAGCGGACTCCTACGAGCAGTACTTC. Encoded protein: CASREGLADSYEQYF.

J is TRBJ1-1 and V is TRBV7-3, with 11 bases that match TRBD1. The V gene end was trimmed by 1 base and the J gene end by 4 bases; junction bases not matched to a gene: 2. The CDR3 contains 15 residues. CDR1 and CDR2 (germline): SGHTA, FQGTGA. Written as DNA, the CDR3 is TGTGCCAGCAGCTTAATGGGGACAGGGGGCACTGAAGCTTTCTTT. Translation gives CASSLMGTGGTEAFF.

V gene TRBV6-1 combines with J gene TRBJ2-6; 7 bases line up with TRBD2. V lost 4 bases, J lost 3 bases, and 6 bases stayed unmatched. The length of the CDR3 is 16 residues. Germline V lookup: CDR1 MNHNS, CDR2 SASEGT. The CDR3 coding sequence is TGTGCCAGCAGTGGGGCAGCGGGGTATGGGGCCAACGTCCTGACTTTC. It encodes CASSGAAGYGANVLTF.

The rearrangement links TRBV5-4 to TRBJ1-4; 12 nucleotides agree with TRBD1. The CDR3 length is 16 residues. V shed 4 bases, J shed 8 bases, and the junction held 9 bases outside the gene matches. Per germline, CDR1 SGHNT and CDR2 YYREEE (reference sequence). The CDR3 loop is CASSKRDRGRGEKLFF. CDR3 in DNA: TGTGCCAGCAGCAAGAGGGACAGGGGGCGAGGGGAAAAACTGTTTTTT.

The rearrangement uses TRBV27 and TRBJ2-1; a possible D gene is TRBD2 (6 bases). In germline, CDR1 is MNHEY, CDR2 SMNVEV (reference sequence). The CDR3 contains 16 residues. Trimming removed 8 bases at V and 5 bases at J, with 22 bases between. CDR3 sequence (DNA): TGTGCCAGCTACTCAACCGGGACTGGTTTAAACAATGAGCAGTTCTTC. Protein sequence: CASYSTGTGLNNEQFF.

This chain joins TRBV7-3 and TRBJ2-3, with D perhaps TRBD1 or TRBD2 (6 bases each). The V end was cut by 2 bases, the J end by 4 bases, with 13 bases between. Per germline, CDR1 SGHTA and CDR2 FQGTGA. This CDR3 region has 15 residues. CDR3 coding DNA: TGTGCCAGCAGCTTACGGGGGACAAGATCAGATACGCAGTATTTT. The encoded protein is CASSLRGTRSDTQYF. Using reference TRBV7-3 and TRBJ2-3 for the parts outside the CDR3, the full variable domain is GAGVSQTPSNKVTEKGKYVELRCDPISGHTALYWYRQSLGQGPEFLIYFQGTGAADDSGLPNDRFFAVRPEGSVSTLKIQRTERGDSAVYLCASSLRGTRSDTQYFGPGTRLTVL.

The table lists this clone with a count of one. Written as DNA, the CDR3 is TGCAGTGCTAGTTGGATCCTAGCGGCCTACAATGAGCAGTTCTTC. It specifies CSASWILAAYNEQFF. J is TRBJ2-1 and V is TRBV20-1; 7 nucleotides line up with TRBD2. The CDR3 loop spans 15 amino acids. The trim removed 3 bases at V and 2 bases at J, leaving 7 bases unmatched. Germline CDR1 DFQATT, CDR2 SNEGSKA (reference sequence).

The chain recombines TRBV27 with TRBJ2-2; D is unresolved. From germline, CDR1 is MNHEY and CDR2 SMNVEV (reference sequence). Trimming left V 7 bases short and J 2 bases short, with 8 bases between. The CDR3 is 13 amino acids. The CDR3 DNA follows: TGTGCCAGCACCACTACTAACACCGGGGAGCTGTTTTTT. As protein: CASTTTNTGELFF.

The rearrangement uses TRBV5-1 and TRBJ2-6, with 7 bases matching TRBD2. In germline, CDR1 is SGHRS, CDR2 YFSETQ. The CDR3 has 17 amino acids. After removal of 4 bases from V and 2 bases from J, the junction contained 9 bases not matched to a gene. CDR3 sequence: CASSLDPLAAGANVLTF. CDR3 nucleotide sequence: TGCGCCAGCAGCCTGGACCCCCTAGCGGCTGGGGCCAACGTCCTGACTTTC.

The genes are TRBV19 and TRBJ1-5; unclear D gene. The CDR3 has 19 residues. V was cut by 1 base and J by 0 bases, with 19 bases left in between. From germline, CDR1 is LNHDA and CDR2 SQIVND (reference sequence). The CDR3, as DNA: TGTGCCAGTAGTATAGCGGAGGTGCAAATGGGATATAGCAATCAGCCCCAGCATTTT. It specifies CASSIAEVQMGYSNQPQHF.

The chain couples TRBV18 to TRBJ2-1; no clear D gene. Trimming pared 6 bases from V and 6 bases from J, leaving 15 bases between. The CDR3 consists of 14 residues. Germline CDR1 KGHSH, CDR2 LQKENI. The CDR3 here is CASSAALGFNEQFF. CDR3 bases: TGTGCCAGCTCGGCAGCCCTGGGTTTCAATGAGCAGTTCTTC.

The CDR3 DNA sequence: TGTGCTAGTGGTTTGGGAAGACAGGGGGACACTGAAGCTTTCTTT. Its translation is CASGLGRQGDTEAFF. This rearrangement joins TRBV12-5 to TRBJ1-1, with TRBD1 matching 9 bases. The CDR3 runs to 15 residues. Germline CDR1 and CDR2: LGHNT and FRNRAP. J was trimmed by 3 bases and V by 1 base; bases with no gene match: 3.

J is TRBJ1-2 and V is TRBV28; D may be TRBD1 (5 bases). This CDR3 comprises 13 residues. V lost 6 bases and J lost 8, with 16 bases in between. Germline V gene lookup returns CDR1 MDHEN and CDR2 SYDVKM. CDR3 nucleotides: TGTGCCAGCAGAATACGAGAGAGGGGAGGCTACACCTTC. It encodes CASRIRERGGYTF.